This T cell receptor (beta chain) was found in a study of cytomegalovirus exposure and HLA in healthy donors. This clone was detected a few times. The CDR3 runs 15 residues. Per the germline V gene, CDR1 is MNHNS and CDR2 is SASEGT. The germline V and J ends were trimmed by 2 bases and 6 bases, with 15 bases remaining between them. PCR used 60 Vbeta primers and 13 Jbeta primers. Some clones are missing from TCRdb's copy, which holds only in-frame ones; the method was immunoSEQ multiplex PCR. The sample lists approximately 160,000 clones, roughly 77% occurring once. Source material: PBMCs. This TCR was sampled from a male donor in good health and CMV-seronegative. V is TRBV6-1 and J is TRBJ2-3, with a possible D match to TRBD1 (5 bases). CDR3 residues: CASSEMVRGPDTQYF. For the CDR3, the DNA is TGTGCCAGCAGTGAAATGGTTAGGGGCCCCGATACGCAGTATTTT.